Shown below are 13 T cell receptor beta chains from a single sample sequenced in a study of cytomegalovirus exposure and HLA in healthy donors. With 60 Vbeta and 13 Jbeta primers, the PCR was carried out. Assay used: immunoSEQ multiplex PCR; TCRdb lists only in-frame clones, some missing. The table has some 110,000 clones, 79% seen once; the top ten hold around 4.4%. The sample comprised PBMCs. These receptors all stem from a man younger than 45 in good health and CMV-seropositive.

The chain recombines TRBV7-2 with TRBJ1-2; the D gene is possibly TRBD1 (6 bases). The germline V gene encodes CDR1 SGHTA and CDR2 FQGNSA. This CDR3 is 14 amino acids long. V dropped 3 bases and J dropped 2 bases, with 10 bases sitting between them. This CDR3 reads CASSFRTVNYGYTF. The CDR3 nucleotides are TGTGCCAGCAGCTTCCGGACAGTGAACTATGGCTACACCTTC.

This clone was recorded a few times. This sequence joins TRBV7-2 and TRBJ2-7; D is possibly TRBD2 (6 bases). Looked up from germline, CDR1 is SGHTA and CDR2 is FQGNSA. The CDR3 runs to 13 residues. V lost 5 bases, J lost 3 bases, and 11 bases lay in between. CDR3 sequence (DNA): TGTGCCAGCAGCGCGGGACCAAACTACGAGCAGTACTTC. Translation gives CASSAGPNYEQYF.

This chain connects TRBV5-1 to TRBJ2-5; D not resolved. The CDR3 is 12 residues long. Germline assignment: CDR1 SGHRS and CDR2 YFSETQ. V was trimmed by 2 bases and J by 5 bases, leaving 7 bases between them. DNA for the CDR3: TGCGCCAGCAGCTTATATCGGGAGACCCAGTACTTC. Its protein is CASSLYRETQYF.

The rearrangement joins TRBV29-1 to TRBJ1-2; no reliable D call. Germline V gene lookup returns CDR1 SQVTM and CDR2 ANQGSEA. CDR3 length: 14 amino acids. Trimming shortened V by 6 bases and J by 3 bases, and 17 bases separated the two germline ends. The CDR3 here is CSVVSLDGDYGYTF. DNA for the CDR3: TGCAGCGTCGTTTCCCTAGACGGTGACTATGGCTACACCTTC.

This clone was seen only a few times. The chain is built from TRBV19 and TRBJ2-5, with TRBD2 identical over 11 bases. CDR1 and CDR2 (germline): LNHDA, SQIVND (reference sequence). The V gene end was trimmed by 6 bases and the J gene end by 2 bases; junction bases not matched to a gene: 17. The CDR3 is 19 amino acids. The DNA for the CDR3 is TGTGCCAGTAGCCCCCTGGGGCTAGCGGGGGGTCACAGACAAGAGACCCAGTACTTC. Translated, it gives CASSPLGLAGGHRQETQYF.

V usage is TRBV28 and J usage is TRBJ2-7; D perhaps matches TRBD1 (6 bases). V shed 4 bases and J shed 3 bases, with 7 bases lying between them. Germline V gives CDR1 MDHEN, CDR2 SYDVKM. This CDR3 comprises 12 residues. This CDR3 reads CASSWDNYEQYF. CDR3 coding DNA: TGTGCCAGCAGTTGGGACAACTACGAGCAGTACTTC.

The chain recombines TRBV27 with TRBJ2-5; no definite D call. The germline CDR1 and CDR2 sequences are MNHEY and SMNVEV (reference sequence). There are 14 residues in the CDR3. V was shortened by 2 bases and J by 5 bases, with 12 bases between the two germline ends. The CDR3 DNA reads as TGTGCCAGCAGTTTACGGCAGGCGAGTGAGACCCAGTACTTC. Its translation: CASSLRQASETQYF.

V usage is TRBV7-9 and J usage is TRBJ1-3; D call uncertain. Trimming shortened V by 10 bases and J by 0 bases, and 10 bases separated the two germline ends. CDR1 is SEHNR, CDR2 FQNEAQ, per germline (reference sequence). The CDR3 loop spans 13 amino acids. In DNA, the CDR3 is TGTGCCAACACAGTGAGCTCTGGAAACACCATATATTTT. Protein product: CANTVSSGNTIYF.

A note on this clone: Other DNA sequences from this sample encode an identical CDR3 as well. The chain uses TRBV4-3 and TRBJ2-7; a weak D match, TRBD2 (5 bases). The germline V gene has CDR1 LGHNA and CDR2 YSLEER. Trimming took off 4 bases at V and 4 bases at J, with 14 bases between the two ends. The CDR3 consists of 14 residues. CDR3 nucleotide sequence: TGCGCCAGCAGCCCGGACGCTGGAGGATACGAGCAGTACTTC. Amino acid sequence: CASSPDAGGYEQYF.

V and J are TRBV4-1 and TRBJ2-2; TRBD1 is a possible D gene (7 bases). The CDR3 length is 16 residues. Germline CDR1 and CDR2: MGHRA and YSYEKL. Trimming removed 2 bases from V and 9 bases from J, with 19 bases in between. The CDR3 spells CASSQKGAGQSRELFF. The CDR3 bases are TGCGCCAGCAGCCAAAAGGGCGCGGGACAGTCCCGGGAGCTGTTTTTT.

J is TRBJ2-7 and V is TRBV30; no definite D call. The CDR3 is 10 residues long. Per germline, CDR1 GTSNPN and CDR2 SVGIG (reference sequence). Trimming shortened V by 5 bases and J by 5 bases, and 7 bases separated the two germline ends. Written as DNA, the CDR3 is TGTGCCTGGGGCCACCACGAGCAGTACTTC. It yields the protein CAWGHHEQYF.

About this clone: Other DNA sequences in the sample encode the same CDR3. V is TRBV7-3 and J is TRBJ2-1, with no clear D. Germline V gene sequence: CDR1 SGHTA, CDR2 FQGTGA. V lost 5 bases and J 0 bases, leaving 5 bases between the germline ends. The CDR3 is 13 residues long. The CDR3 spells CASSPNSYNEQFF. CDR3 bases: TGTGCCAGCAGCCCTAACTCCTACAATGAGCAGTTCTTC.

The rearrangement joins TRBV7-3 to TRBJ2-3; 13 nucleotides match TRBD2. Per the germline V gene, CDR1 is SGHTA and CDR2 is FQGTGA. J gave up 2 bases and V 3 bases, and 8 bases lay outside the gene matches. CDR3 length: 18 amino acids. The CDR3 spells CASSFQSTSGGPTDTQYF. The CDR3 nucleotides are TGTGCCAGCAGCTTTCAGTCGACTAGCGGGGGGCCCACAGATACGCAGTATTTT.